This T cell receptor beta chain was found in a study of T-cell memory formation after mild COVID-19 (dated by TCRdb to the early 2020s). For the wider study: TCR sequence clusters from the two donors were found to be largely donor specific. T-cell clones expanding and contracting after mild COVID-19 in a couple of donors were tracked by longitudinal TCRalpha and TCRbeta repertoire sequencing. Two young, previously healthy adult volunteers made up the cohort, one male and one female. What the research found in general, with its limitations: Contracting CD4+ clones turned up mainly in the CM and EM memory subsets, whereas EMRA was where CD8+ clones were enriched. Some responding clones were detected in pre-infection memory, which suggested that pre-existing cross-reactive memory T cells had joined the SARS-CoV-2 response. The study included only two mild cases, and larger cohorts that include severe cases with pre-infection samples were judged to be necessary. Clones that contracted from day 15 to 85 showed balanced CD4/CD8 phenotypes, whereas a second wave of clones that expanded from day 15 to 37 leaned towards CD4+. Whether the second-wave clones peaking on day 37 were SARS-CoV-2 specific was not confirmed.

The sample was run on an Illumina NovaSeq 6000. cDNA libraries for TCRalpha and TCRbeta were prepared by 5'RACE using constant-segment primers, with sample barcodes and unique molecular identifiers added. RNA was extracted from every sample with Trizol reagent. Libraries were amplified in two PCR steps, with a second sample barcode and Illumina TruSeq adapters added in the second step. Libraries were sequenced on an Illumina NovaSeq with 2 x 150 bp paired-end reads. From the authors' description of their analysis: The reads were demultiplexed and collapsed into UMI-guided consensus sequences using migec v1.2.7. Using mixcr v2.1.11, UMI consensuses were aligned to TRA and TRB V and J templates and then assembled into clonotypes. A clonotype was counted as expanded or contracted only if both edgeR and NoisET called the change significant, with noise models trained on biological replicates. For edgeR calls, the thresholds were a false discovery rate-adjusted p below 0.01 and a log2 fold-change of 1. PCA with hierarchical clustering of max-normalized trajectories of the 1000 most abundant clonotypes was used as exploratory dynamics analysis. Separately sequenced CD4+ and CD8+ repertoires were used to assign the CD4 or CD8 phenotype of responding clones. Using fastp trimming at Q25 and MiXCR clonotype assembly, TCRdb reanalyzed the public sequencing data and kept in-frame beta chains. Under each unique CDR3 protein, matching rows form one entry showing the most common genes and DNA. V and J calls and clone size were set by TCRdb, not the authors. For this sample the table gives hundreds of thousands of distinct CDR3 sequences, of which over 13% were detected only once. The ten largest clones add up to roughly 22% of the sample.

PBMCs were isolated by Ficoll-Paque density gradient centrifugation. V and J lose 5 bases and 2 bases, and a span of 14 bases separates them. The CDR3, from cysteine to phenylalanine, totals 14 residues. CDR3 DNA only is kept here, 42 bases in frame from base 1. According to the germline V gene, CDR1 reads SGHRS and CDR2 reads YFSETQ. This clonotype occurred many times. Its antigen is not yet known. Per-base qualities were not stored, and no clone one base away is much larger. Sequences were obtained from PBMCs or a T cell subset sorted from them (not recorded which). The sequence came from a man between 18 and 29 years old who had mild COVID-19 (a few samples of this study predate the infection). The sample titles of this study are shuffled in the database, so cell type and time point are left out; the donor was told from shared clones. Here the chain combines TRBV5-1 and TRBJ2-7; tentative D gene TRBD2, with 6 bases matching. The CDR3 reads CASSTRAGPYEQYF. The DNA reads as follows: TGCGCCAGCAGTACCCGAGCGGGCCCCTACGAGCAGTACTTC.